The 4 T cell receptor beta chains listed next were all sequenced from one sample in a study of blood T cell repertoires in COVID-19. The data were produced by immunoSEQ multiplex PCR, yet TCRdb's version contains in-frame clones alone and is incomplete. The table has 340,000 or so clones, 80% to 90% seen once. Sequencing input: PBMCs or T cells enriched from blood (not recorded which). Receptor source: a woman aged 40 to 50 with acute COVID-19.

The gene calls are TRBV25-1 and TRBJ2-3, with 16 bases aligning to TRBD2. J gave up 8 bases and V 3 bases, and 5 bases lay outside the gene matches. Germline lookup yields CDR1 MGHDK and CDR2 SYGVNS. The CDR3 has 16 amino acids. CDR3 protein: CASSDPGTSGRGTQYF. CDR3 coding DNA: TGTGCCAGCAGTGACCCCGGGACTAGCGGGAGGGGTACGCAGTATTTT.

The rearrangement uses TRBV4-1 and TRBJ2-3; 9 bases agree with TRBD2. The CDR3 sequence is 18 residues long. Per germline, CDR1 MGHRA and CDR2 YSYEKL. With 0 bases clipped from V and 4 bases from J, the junction kept 11 bases outside the gene matches. The CDR3 nucleotides are TGCGCCAGCAGCCAAGAGACGGCGGGAGGGCCGGTGGCAGATACGCAGTATTTT. This codes for CASSQETAGGPVADTQYF.

V gene TRBV20-1 combines with J gene TRBJ1-3; a weak D match, TRBD1 (6 bases). Germline lookup yields CDR1 DFQATT and CDR2 SNEGSKA (reference sequence). V shed 3 bases and J shed 4 bases, with 13 bases lying between them. The CDR3 loop spans 14 amino acids. DNA of the CDR3: TGCAGTGCTAGTTCCGCCCAGGGGGGAAACACCATATATTTT. Protein: CSASSAQGGNTIYF.

The CDR3 DNA reads TGTGCCAGCAGCTTAGGGACAGTTAGCACAGATACGCAGTATTTT. It translates to CASSLGTVSTDTQYF. The chain recombines TRBV7-3 with TRBJ2-3; 7 bases are shared with TRBD1. Looked up from germline, CDR1 is SGHTA and CDR2 is FQGTGA. The V gene end was trimmed by 2 bases and the J gene end by 0 bases; junction bases not matched to a gene: 2. The CDR3 is 15 residues long. The entire variable domain, with the rest obtained from reference TRBV7-3 and TRBJ2-3, is as follows: GAGVSQTPSNKVTEKGKYVELRCDPISGHTALYWYRQSLGQGPEFLIYFQGTGAADDSGLPNDRFFAVRPEGSVSTLKIQRTERGDSAVYLCASSLGTVSTDTQYFGPGTRLTVL.